This T cell receptor (beta chain) derives from a study of T cells after yellow fever vaccination. Study-wide findings and caveats: Although the secondary response was weaker, it peaked faster, at day 5 versus 15. Clonotypes appearing in both CD4 and CD8 compartments existed, and their share was small. Reappearance after the booster was observed for most primary-vaccination clones (around 96% CD4, approximately 90% CD8).

Germline V lookup: CDR1 SGHAT, CDR2 FQNNGV. The V end lost 0 bases, the J end lost 9 bases, and 8 bases lay between the germline ends. This CDR3 is built from 12 residues. Production of TCR cDNA was by 5'RACE template switching, which also added a universal primer site and UMIs. Using its own MiXCR run on the 5' RACE reads, TCRdb lists one record per CDR3 protein. The sample contains some 400,000 distinct CDR3 sequences, around 6.4% of which appear only once. This clonotype was counted between two and nine times. The antigen remains unidentified. V gene TRBV11-2 combines with J gene TRBJ2-5, with D possibly matching TRBD1 (6 bases). This receptor was identified in a man younger than 40 who received the YFV17D yellow fever vaccine. Sample: PBMCs, taken 5 days after the yellow fever booster vaccination. The CDR3 region is CASSLEAGAQYF. The CDR3 DNA sequence: TGTGCCAGCAGCTTAGAGGCAGGGGCCCAGTACTTC.